The entry below gives a single T cell receptor (beta chain) sequence along with its context. Its specificity is not known. Germline CDR1 KGHSH, CDR2 LQKENI. The CDR3 extends over 15 amino acids. Trimming removed 1 base from V and 2 bases from J; junction bases left unmatched: 3. Before the COVID-19 pandemic, during about 2011-2019, CD4+ T cells were taken from unexposed donors. Isolation of CD4+ T cells took place after approximately 11 days in culture. Unexposed-donor CD4+ T cells were probed with SARS-CoV-2 S/N and four cold-coronavirus spikes, cells permitting. The sample originates from a study of CD4 T cells in relation to SARS-CoV-2 and coronaviruses. This table comes from immunoSEQ multiplex PCR, and its TCRdb copy is limited to in-frame clones, with some not included. The sample includes 26,000 or so clones, roughly 76% seen only once; the top ten take 15% to 20%.

The sequenced sample was CD4+ T cells from PBMCs, cultured in vitro. The chain employs TRBV18 and TRBJ2-3; 7 nucleotides align to TRBD2. The receptor's source is a human donor in good health. The CDR3, as DNA: TGTGCCAGCTCACCACTCGGGGGGACCACAGATACGCAGTATTTT. Residues: CASSPLGGTTDTQYF.